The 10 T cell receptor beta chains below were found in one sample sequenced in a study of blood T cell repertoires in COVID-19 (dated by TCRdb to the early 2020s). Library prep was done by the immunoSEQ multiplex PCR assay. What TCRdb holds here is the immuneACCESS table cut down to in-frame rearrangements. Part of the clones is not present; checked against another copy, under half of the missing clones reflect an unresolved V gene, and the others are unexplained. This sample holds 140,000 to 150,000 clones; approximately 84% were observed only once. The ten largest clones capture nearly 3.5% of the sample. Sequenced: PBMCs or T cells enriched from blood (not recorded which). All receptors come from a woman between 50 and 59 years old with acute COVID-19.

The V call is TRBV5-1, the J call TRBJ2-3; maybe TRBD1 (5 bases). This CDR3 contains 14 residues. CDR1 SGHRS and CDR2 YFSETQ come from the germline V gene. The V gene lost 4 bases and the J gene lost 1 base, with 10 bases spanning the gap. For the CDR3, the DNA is TGCGCCAGCAGCCTGACAGTCGGCACAGATACGCAGTATTTT. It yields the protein CASSLTVGTDTQYF.

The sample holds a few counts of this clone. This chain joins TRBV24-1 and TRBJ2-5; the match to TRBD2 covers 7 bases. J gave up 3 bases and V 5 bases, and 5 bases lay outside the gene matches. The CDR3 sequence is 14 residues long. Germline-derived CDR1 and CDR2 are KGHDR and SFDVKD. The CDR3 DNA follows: TGTGCCACCAGTGGATCTAGCGGAGAAGAGACCCAGTACTTC. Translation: CATSGSSGEETQYF.

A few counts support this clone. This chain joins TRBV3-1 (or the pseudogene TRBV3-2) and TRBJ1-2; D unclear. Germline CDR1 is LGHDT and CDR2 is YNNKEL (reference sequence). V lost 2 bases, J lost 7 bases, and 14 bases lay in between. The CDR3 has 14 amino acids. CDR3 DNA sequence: TGTGCCAGCAGCCAACTGGGGAGGCGAACTGGCTACACCTTC. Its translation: CASSQLGRRTGYTF.

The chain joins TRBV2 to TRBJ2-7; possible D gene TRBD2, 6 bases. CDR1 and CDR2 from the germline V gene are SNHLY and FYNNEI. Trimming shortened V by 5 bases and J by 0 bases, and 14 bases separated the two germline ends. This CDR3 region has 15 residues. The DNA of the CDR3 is TGTGCCAGCAGTCGAAGTTGGGAGGACTCCTACGAGCAGTACTTC. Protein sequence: CASSRSWEDSYEQYF.

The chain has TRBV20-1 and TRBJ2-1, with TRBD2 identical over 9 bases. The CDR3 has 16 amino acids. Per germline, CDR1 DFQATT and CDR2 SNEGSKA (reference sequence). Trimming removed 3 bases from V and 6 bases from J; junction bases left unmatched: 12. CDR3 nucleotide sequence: TGCAGTGCTAGTGTCGGAGGGGCGGGAGGGGCCAATGAGCAGTTCTTC. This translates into CSASVGGAGGANEQFF.

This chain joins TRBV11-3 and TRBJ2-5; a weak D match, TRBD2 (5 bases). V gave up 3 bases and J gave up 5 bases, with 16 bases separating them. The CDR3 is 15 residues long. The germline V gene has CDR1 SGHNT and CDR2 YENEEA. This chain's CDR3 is CASSFGAAGGETQYF. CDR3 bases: TGTGCCAGCAGCTTCGGCGCGGCCGGCGGGGAGACCCAGTACTTC.

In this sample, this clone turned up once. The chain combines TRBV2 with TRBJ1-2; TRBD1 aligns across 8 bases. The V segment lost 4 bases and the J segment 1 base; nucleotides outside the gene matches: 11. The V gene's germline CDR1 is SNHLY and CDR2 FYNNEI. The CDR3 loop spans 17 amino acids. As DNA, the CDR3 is TGTGCCAGCAGTGGTTCCCAACAAGGACAGGGTAACTATGGCTACACCTTC. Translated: CASSGSQQGQGNYGYTF.

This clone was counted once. The CDR3 DNA reads TGTGCCAGCAGCCCTTACCGGGACAGTGGAAACACCATATATTTT. It translates to CASSPYRDSGNTIYF. The chain joins TRBV7-2 to TRBJ1-3; 7 nucleotides line up with TRBD1. Germline values: CDR1 SGHTA, CDR2 FQGNSA. V trimming: 5 bases; J trimming: 3 bases; junction bases outside the gene matches: 7. The CDR3 has 15 amino acids.

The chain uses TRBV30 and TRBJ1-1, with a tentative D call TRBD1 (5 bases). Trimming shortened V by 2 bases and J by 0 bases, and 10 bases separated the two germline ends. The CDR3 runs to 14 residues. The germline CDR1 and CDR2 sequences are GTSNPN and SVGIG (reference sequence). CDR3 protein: CAWSLIRVNTEAFF. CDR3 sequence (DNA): TGTGCCTGGAGTTTGATCAGGGTGAACACTGAAGCTTTCTTT.

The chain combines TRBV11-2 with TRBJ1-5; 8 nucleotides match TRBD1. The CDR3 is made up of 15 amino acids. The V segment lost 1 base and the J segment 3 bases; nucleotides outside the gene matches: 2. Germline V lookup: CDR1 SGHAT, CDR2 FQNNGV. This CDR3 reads CASSLGTGNNQPQHF. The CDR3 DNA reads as TGTGCCAGCAGCTTAGGGACAGGGAACAATCAGCCCCAGCATTTT.